This is a list of T cell receptor beta chains from one sample in a study of blood T cell repertoires in COVID-19. The repertoire was sequenced with immunoSEQ multiplex PCR; TCRdb's copy has only in-frame clones and lacks some. Altogether roughly 400,000 clones are present, 80% to 90% being singletons, with the ten largest covering 0.95% to 1.2%. What was sequenced was PBMCs or T cells enriched from blood (not recorded which). The receptors stem from a man aged 25 to 45 who had recovered from COVID-19. Each CDR3 is given with its conserved first and last residue. The D gene is left open where the match is weak. Size values are once, few and many counts, or a class for expanded clones, and some rows have none.

clone_size: NA; v_call: TRBV29-1; d_call: TRBD1; j_call: TRBJ2-7; cdr3_aa: CSGGTGGAGGEQYF; cdr3_nt: TGCAGCGGGGGAACAGGGGGCGCGGGTGGCGAGCAGTACTTC
clone_size: NA; v_call: TRBV6-6; d_call: TRBD2; j_call: TRBJ2-1; cdr3_aa: CASSPSGRRTPAAGEQFF; cdr3_nt: TGTGCCAGCAGTCCTAGCGGGAGGCGGACACCGGCCGCGGGTGAGCAGTTCTTC
clone_size: NA; v_call: TRBV19; d_call: NA; j_call: TRBJ1-2; cdr3_aa: CASSIDHQGYGYTF; cdr3_nt: TGTGCCAGTAGTATAGATCACCAGGGGTATGGCTACACCTTC
clone_size: NA; v_call: TRBV24-1; d_call: NA; j_call: TRBJ1-2; cdr3_aa: CATSAGYGYTF; cdr3_nt: TGTGCCACCAGTGCAGGGTATGGCTACACCTTC
clone_size: NA; v_call: TRBV2; d_call: TRBD1; j_call: TRBJ2-2; cdr3_aa: CASSPAQGALGTGELFF; cdr3_nt: TGTGCCAGCAGCCCAGCCCAGGGGGCGCTGGGAACCGGGGAGCTGTTTTTT
clone_size: NA; v_call: TRBV30; d_call: NA; j_call: TRBJ1-3; cdr3_aa: CAWSAGSGNTIYF; cdr3_nt: TGTGCCTGGAGTGCGGGATCTGGAAACACCATATATTTT
clone_size: NA; v_call: TRBV4-1; d_call: NA; j_call: TRBJ2-5; cdr3_aa: CASSQGGPPGETQYF; cdr3_nt: TGCGCCAGCAGCCAGGGCGGCCCCCCGGGGGAGACCCAGTACTTC
clone_size: NA; v_call: TRBV18; d_call: TRBD1; j_call: TRBJ1-3; cdr3_aa: CASSPAGTGLRHSGNTIYF; cdr3_nt: TGTGCCAGCTCACCAGCCGGGACAGGGCTTCGACACTCTGGAAACACCATATATTTT
clone_size: NA; v_call: TRBV19; d_call: TRBD1; j_call: TRBJ2-5; cdr3_aa: CASSEGHRGYQETQYF; cdr3_nt: TGTGCCAGTAGTGAGGGACACAGGGGCTACCAAGAGACCCAGTACTTC
clone_size: NA; v_call: TRBV19; d_call: TRBD1; j_call: TRBJ1-5; cdr3_aa: CASHQRDRAGQPQHF; cdr3_nt: TGTGCCAGTCACCAAAGGGACAGGGCGGGTCAGCCCCAGCATTTT
clone_size: NA; v_call: TRBV29-1; d_call: TRBD1; j_call: TRBJ2-7; cdr3_aa: CSVEEKAGTGTYEQYF; cdr3_nt: TGCAGCGTTGAAGAAAAGGCCGGGACAGGGACCTACGAGCAGTACTTC
clone_size: once; v_call: TRBV15; d_call: NA; j_call: TRBJ1-5; cdr3_aa: CATSRGGGPQHF; cdr3_nt: TGTGCCACCAGCAGAGGCGGGGGGCCCCAGCATTTT
clone_size: NA; v_call: TRBV5-5; d_call: NA; j_call: TRBJ1-1; cdr3_aa: CASSRQMNTEAFF; cdr3_nt: TGTGCCAGCAGCAGACAGATGAACACTGAAGCTTTCTTT
clone_size: once; v_call: TRBV18; d_call: TRBD2; j_call: TRBJ2-1; cdr3_aa: CASSPRFLAGAASDNEQFF; cdr3_nt: TGTGCCAGCTCACCACGATTTCTAGCGGGAGCCGCCTCAGACAATGAGCAGTTCTTC
clone_size: NA; v_call: TRBV18; d_call: NA; j_call: TRBJ1-4; cdr3_aa: CASSPGQGTEKLFF; cdr3_nt: TGTGCCAGCTCACCCGGGCAGGGTACTGAAAAACTGTTTTTT
clone_size: NA; v_call: TRBV10-3; d_call: TRBD1; j_call: TRBJ2-2; cdr3_aa: CAISSGQGINTGELFF; cdr3_nt: TGTGCCATCAGTTCGGGACAGGGGATCAACACCGGGGAGCTGTTTTTT
clone_size: NA; v_call: TRBV28; d_call: TRBD1; j_call: TRBJ1-5; cdr3_aa: CASSSGTGPILSNQPQHF; cdr3_nt: TGTGCCAGCAGCTCCGGGACAGGGCCGATACTGAGCAATCAGCCCCAGCATTTT
clone_size: NA; v_call: TRBV7-2; d_call: TRBD1; j_call: TRBJ2-6; cdr3_aa: CASSPWDRPSGANVLTF; cdr3_nt: TGTGCCAGCAGCCCCTGGGACAGACCGTCTGGGGCCAACGTCCTGACTTTC
clone_size: NA; v_call: TRBV19; d_call: TRBD2; j_call: TRBJ2-5; cdr3_aa: CASSIWGGETQYF; cdr3_nt: TGTGCCAGTAGTATATGGGGGGGAGAGACCCAGTACTTC
clone_size: NA; v_call: TRBV5-8; d_call: TRBD2; j_call: TRBJ2-1; cdr3_aa: CASSPRLAGGYEQFF; cdr3_nt: TGTGCCAGCAGCCCGAGACTAGCGGGAGGTTATGAGCAGTTCTTC
clone_size: NA; v_call: TRBV2; d_call: TRBD2; j_call: TRBJ2-1; cdr3_aa: CASSGSSGIHNEQFF; cdr3_nt: TGTGCCAGCAGTGGGTCTAGCGGGATCCACAATGAGCAGTTCTTC
clone_size: NA; v_call: TRBV5-1; d_call: NA; j_call: TRBJ2-5; cdr3_aa: CASSFGGRETQYF; cdr3_nt: TGCGCCAGCAGCTTTGGGGGCCGGGAGACCCAGTACTTC
clone_size: NA; v_call: TRBV7-2; d_call: NA; j_call: TRBJ1-1; cdr3_aa: CASSPVGSLEAFF; cdr3_nt: TGTGCCAGCAGCCCAGTGGGCTCCCTAGAAGCTTTCTTT
clone_size: NA; v_call: TRBV9; d_call: TRBD2; j_call: TRBJ2-3; cdr3_aa: CASSSLAGGADTQYF; cdr3_nt: TGTGCCAGCAGCTCGCTAGCGGGAGGGGCAGATACGCAGTATTTT
clone_size: NA; v_call: TRBV28; d_call: TRBD1; j_call: TRBJ1-2; cdr3_aa: CASISRAGGLADYGYTF; cdr3_nt: TGTGCCAGCATCTCCCGGGCAGGGGGACTAGCGGACTATGGCTACACCTTC
clone_size: NA; v_call: TRBV11-2; d_call: TRBD2; j_call: TRBJ2-7; cdr3_aa: CASSLLAGAYEQYF; cdr3_nt: TGTGCCAGCAGCTTATTAGCGGGGGCCTACGAGCAGTACTTC
clone_size: once; v_call: TRBV3-1/TRBV3-2; d_call: NA; j_call: TRBJ2-1; cdr3_aa: CASSLGSGLDEQFF; cdr3_nt: TGTGCCAGCAGCCTGGGGTCGGGATTGGATGAGCAGTTCTTC
clone_size: NA; v_call: TRBV29-1; d_call: TRBD1; j_call: TRBJ2-1; cdr3_aa: CSAEGGAGAYNEQFF; cdr3_nt: TGCAGCGCGGAAGGGGGCGCAGGCGCCTACAATGAGCAGTTCTTC
clone_size: NA; v_call: TRBV30; d_call: TRBD1; j_call: TRBJ1-2; cdr3_aa: CAWNLQGRSNYGYTF; cdr3_nt: TGTGCCTGGAACCTACAGGGGCGGTCTAACTATGGCTACACCTTC
clone_size: NA; v_call: TRBV14; d_call: TRBD2; j_call: TRBJ2-1; cdr3_aa: CASSQGSAGENEQFF; cdr3_nt: TGTGCCAGCAGCCAAGGATCCGCGGGAGAAAATGAGCAGTTCTTC
clone_size: NA; v_call: TRBV7-8; d_call: TRBD2; j_call: TRBJ2-7; cdr3_aa: CASSLGSGNDGVRLEQYF; cdr3_nt: TGTGCCAGCAGCTTGGGTAGCGGGAATGACGGCGTCCGTCTAGAGCAGTACTTC
clone_size: once; v_call: TRBV7-9; d_call: TRBD2; j_call: TRBJ2-7; cdr3_aa: CASSLGLAYEQYF; cdr3_nt: TGTGCCAGCAGCTTGGGACTAGCCTACGAGCAGTACTTC
clone_size: NA; v_call: TRBV19; d_call: NA; j_call: TRBJ1-2; cdr3_aa: CASSNIGAFGYTF; cdr3_nt: TGTGCCAGTAGTAATATAGGGGCGTTTGGCTACACCTTC
clone_size: once; v_call: TRBV29-1; d_call: NA; j_call: TRBJ2-2; cdr3_aa: CSVPKLGNTGELFF; cdr3_nt: TGCAGCGTACCGAAACTAGGGAACACCGGGGAGCTGTTTTTT
clone_size: NA; v_call: TRBV19; d_call: TRBD1; j_call: TRBJ2-2; cdr3_aa: CASTRTGRNGELFF; cdr3_nt: TGTGCCAGTACCCGGACAGGGAGGAACGGGGAGCTGTTTTTT
clone_size: few; v_call: TRBV5-6; d_call: NA; j_call: TRBJ2-7; cdr3_aa: CASMRYSGYEQYF; cdr3_nt: TGTGCCAGCATGAGGTACAGCGGGTACGAGCAGTACTTC
clone_size: NA; v_call: TRBV28; d_call: NA; j_call: TRBJ1-5; cdr3_aa: CASRQSGGGNQPQHF; cdr3_nt: TGTGCCAGCAGACAATCGGGGGGTGGCAATCAGCCCCAGCATTTT
clone_size: NA; v_call: TRBV7-9; d_call: TRBD2; j_call: TRBJ2-1; cdr3_aa: CASSFRTSGGYNEQFF; cdr3_nt: TGTGCCAGCAGCTTTCGGACTAGTGGGGGGTACAATGAGCAGTTCTTC
clone_size: NA; v_call: TRBV19; d_call: TRBD1; j_call: TRBJ1-2; cdr3_aa: CASSIGARGKANYGYTF; cdr3_nt: TGTGCCAGTAGTATAGGTGCCAGGGGGAAAGCTAACTATGGCTACACCTTC
clone_size: once; v_call: TRBV4-1; d_call: TRBD2; j_call: TRBJ2-7; cdr3_aa: CASSQGGLAGVYEQYF; cdr3_nt: TGCGCCAGCAGCCAGGGAGGACTAGCGGGAGTCTACGAGCAGTACTTC
clone_size: once; v_call: TRBV9; d_call: NA; j_call: TRBJ1-5; cdr3_aa: CASSVDPGNQPQHF; cdr3_nt: TGTGCCAGCAGCGTAGATCCGGGGAATCAGCCCCAGCATTTT
clone_size: NA; v_call: TRBV7-2; d_call: TRBD2; j_call: TRBJ2-3; cdr3_aa: CASSLVLAVGTDTQYF; cdr3_nt: TGTGCCAGCAGCTTAGTACTAGCGGTAGGCACAGATACGCAGTATTTT
clone_size: NA; v_call: TRBV28; d_call: TRBD1; j_call: TRBJ1-1; cdr3_aa: CASSSGGQGAIEAFF; cdr3_nt: TGTGCCAGCAGTTCGGGCGGACAGGGGGCGATTGAAGCTTTCTTT
clone_size: NA; v_call: TRBV25-1; d_call: TRBD1; j_call: TRBJ1-6; cdr3_aa: CASSESRTGYNSPLHF; cdr3_nt: TGTGCCAGCAGTGAATCCCGGACAGGGTATAATTCACCCCTCCACTTT
clone_size: once; v_call: TRBV13; d_call: TRBD2; j_call: TRBJ2-1; cdr3_aa: CASSSTGTSGWDEQFF; cdr3_nt: TGTGCCAGCAGCTCAACCGGGACTAGCGGCTGGGATGAGCAGTTCTTC
clone_size: NA; v_call: TRBV5-3; d_call: NA; j_call: TRBJ1-5; cdr3_aa: CARSLVPLGNQPQHF; cdr3_nt: TGTGCCAGAAGTTTGGTGCCTCTCGGGAATCAGCCCCAGCATTTT
clone_size: NA; v_call: TRBV9; d_call: TRBD2; j_call: TRBJ2-1; cdr3_aa: CASSATLASHNEQFF; cdr3_nt: TGTGCCAGCAGCGCTACACTAGCGTCTCACAATGAGCAGTTCTTC